This record looks at one TCR beta chain sequence and its context. These data come from a study of T cell responses to AZD1222 COVID-19 vaccine. Some clones are missing from TCRdb's copy, which holds only in-frame ones; the method was immunoSEQ multiplex PCR. Of some 140,000 clones listed, approximately 87% are singletons. The CDR3 is 17 residues long. The germline V and J ends were trimmed by 4 bases and 1 base, with 14 bases remaining between them. Per the germline V gene, CDR1 is SGHDN and CDR2 is FVKESK. This sample comprised peripheral blood, obtained on day 0 of MenACWY control vaccination. This TCR derives from an adult in good health. The V call is TRBV14, the J call TRBJ2-6; a possible D gene is TRBD1 (5 bases). CDR3 residues: CASSLSSGISGANVLTF. Here the CDR3 DNA reads TGTGCCAGCAGCCTTTCATCAGGGATATCTGGGGCCAACGTCCTGACTTTC.